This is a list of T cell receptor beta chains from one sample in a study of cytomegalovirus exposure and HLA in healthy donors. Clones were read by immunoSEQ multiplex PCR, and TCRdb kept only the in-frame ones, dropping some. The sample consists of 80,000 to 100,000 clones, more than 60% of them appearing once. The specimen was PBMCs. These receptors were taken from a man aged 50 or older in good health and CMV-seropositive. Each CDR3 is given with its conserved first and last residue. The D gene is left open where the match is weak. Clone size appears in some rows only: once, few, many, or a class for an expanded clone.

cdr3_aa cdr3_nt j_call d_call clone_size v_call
CASGQGGGSRNTIYF TGTGCTAGTGGTCAAGGCGGGGGCAGTCGAAACACCATATATTTT TRBJ1-3 NA NA TRBV12-5
CASSSSRGGGSTYNEQFF TGTGCCAGCAGTTCATCCCGGGGAGGGGGGTCGACCTACAATGAGCAGTTCTTC TRBJ2-1 NA few TRBV28
CASSPGTSENYEQYF TGTGCCAGCAGCCCCGGGACTAGCGAGAACTACGAGCAGTACTTC TRBJ2-7 TRBD2 few TRBV4-2
CASSSGYGYTF TGTGCCAGCAGTTCGGGCTATGGCTACACCTTC TRBJ1-2 NA NA TRBV11-3
CASSEQTGGIGTEAFF TGCGCCAGCAGTGAGCAAACAGGGGGCATAGGCACTGAAGCTTTCTTT TRBJ1-1 TRBD1 NA TRBV10-1
CASSPQGPSDEQFF TGTGCCAGCAGCCCCCAGGGCCCGAGCGATGAGCAGTTCTTC TRBJ2-1 NA NA TRBV9
CASSHSGVAGVYEQYF TGTGCCAGCAGCCACTCTGGGGTAGCGGGGGTCTACGAGCAGTACTTC TRBJ2-7 TRBD2 NA TRBV9
CASSQDPPSGGEDTQYF TGTGCCAGCAGCCAAGATCCGCCTAGCGGGGGTGAAGATACGCAGTATTTT TRBJ2-3 TRBD2 NA TRBV4-2
CASSQRGAQETQYF TGTGCCAGCAGCCAGCGGGGGGCCCAAGAGACCCAGTACTTC TRBJ2-5 TRBD2 once TRBV4-2
CASSEGPLAIYF TGTGCCAGCAGTGAAGGGCCCCTCGCCATATATTTT TRBJ1-3 NA NA TRBV6-1
CAWSHRQGAGEFF TGTGCCTGGAGTCACCGGCAGGGGGCCGGGGAGTTCTTC TRBJ2-1 TRBD1 NA TRBV30
CAWSTGMGNQPQHF TGTGCCTGGAGCACAGGGATGGGCAATCAGCCCCAGCATTTT TRBJ1-5 NA NA TRBV30
CAILGVSGNTIYF TGTGCCATTCTAGGGGTCTCTGGAAACACCATATATTTT TRBJ1-3 NA NA TRBV10-3
CASSVGGQGGYNEQFF TGTGCCAGCAGCGTAGGAGGACAGGGGGGATACAATGAGCAGTTCTTC TRBJ2-1 TRBD1 once TRBV9
CASSSPGTEYNEQFF TGTGCCAGCAGCTCCCCCGGGACAGAGTACAATGAGCAGTTCTTC TRBJ2-1 TRBD1 once TRBV7-9
CAISESGGAPNEQFF TGTGCCATCAGTGAGTCGGGGGGGGCCCCTAATGAGCAGTTCTTC TRBJ2-1 NA NA TRBV10-3
CASSRDRGQVGELFF TGTGCCAGCAGCCGGGACAGGGGGCAAGTCGGGGAGCTGTTTTTT TRBJ2-2 TRBD1 NA TRBV5-6
CASSFEARFGQGVTEAFF TGTGCCAGCAGTTTTGAAGCCAGGTTCGGACAGGGGGTGACTGAAGCTTTCTTT TRBJ1-1 TRBD1 NA TRBV27
CASSSTSGGPQEQYF TGTGCCAGCAGCTCTACTAGCGGGGGGCCACAAGAGCAGTACTTC TRBJ2-7 TRBD2 NA TRBV28
CASSSHATSGGADTQYF TGTGCCAGCAGCTCACATGCGACTAGCGGGGGGGCAGATACGCAGTATTTT TRBJ2-3 TRBD2 NA TRBV7-2
CASSLTGENTEAFF TGTGCCAGCAGTTTAACGGGGGAGAACACTGAAGCTTTCTTT TRBJ1-1 NA NA TRBV27
CASSHLRQKKAKNIQYF TGTGCCAGCAGCCACTTGAGGCAAAAGAAGGCCAAAAACATTCAGTACTTC TRBJ2-4 NA NA TRBV7-4
CASSKGLQPQHF TGTGCCAGTAGTAAGGGGCTTCAGCCCCAGCATTTT TRBJ1-5 NA NA TRBV19
CARSLRGAEAFF TGTGCCAGAAGCTTAAGGGGCGCTGAAGCTTTCTTT TRBJ1-1 NA NA TRBV5-3
CASSLSVAEQYF TGTGCCAGCAGCTTGAGTGTGGCCGAGCAGTACTTC TRBJ2-7 NA NA TRBV5-8
CASSQEGGLVGELFF TGCGCCAGCAGCCAAGAAGGCGGACTGGTCGGGGAGCTGTTTTTT TRBJ2-2 NA NA TRBV4-3
CASSQVGAGATEAFF TGCGCCAGCAGCCAAGTAGGGGCGGGGGCCACTGAAGCTTTCTTT TRBJ1-1 NA medium-sized TRBV4-3
CASSLRRNTEAFF TGTGCCAGCAGCCTACGAAGGAACACTGAAGCTTTCTTT TRBJ1-1 NA NA TRBV11-2
CASRNSGGALGQYF TGTGCCAGCAGGAATAGCGGGGGGGCCTTGGGGCAGTACTTC TRBJ2-5 TRBD2 NA TRBV7-2
CASSPAQDPRYGYTF TGCGCCAGCAGCCCCGCACAGGACCCTAGGTATGGCTACACCTTC TRBJ1-2 NA NA TRBV4-3
CASSATSGTSTDTQYF TGTGCCAGCAGCGCGACTAGCGGGACTAGCACAGATACGCAGTATTTT TRBJ2-3 TRBD2 NA TRBV9
CASSQGQSMNTEAFF TGCGCCAGCAGCCAGGGACAGTCCATGAACACTGAAGCTTTCTTT TRBJ1-1 TRBD1 many TRBV4-3
CASSHLIGSYEQYF TGTGCCAGCAGCCACTTGATTGGCTCCTACGAGCAGTACTTC TRBJ2-7 NA NA TRBV5-6
CASSVALGAGNTIYF TGTGCCAGCAGCGTAGCCCTGGGCGCCGGAAACACCATATATTTT TRBJ1-3 NA NA TRBV9
CASSNIGGLGYTF TGTGCCAGCAGCAACATAGGGGGCCTTGGCTACACCTTC TRBJ1-2 TRBD1 NA TRBV7-2
CASTSFVQGAQGYTF TGTGCCAGCACCTCCTTCGTACAGGGGGCGCAGGGCTACACCTTC TRBJ1-2 TRBD1 NA TRBV7-2
CASSSKDRGRNTIYF TGTGCCAGCAGCTCAAAAGACAGGGGTAGAAACACCATATATTTT TRBJ1-3 TRBD1 NA TRBV5-6
CASSPWEGYSYEQYF TGTGCCAGCAGTCCCTGGGAGGGGTACTCCTACGAGCAGTACTTC TRBJ2-7 TRBD2 NA TRBV7-2
CASSKGAVRGYTF TGTGCCAGCAGTAAGGGGGCGGTGCGGGGCTACACCTTC TRBJ1-2 TRBD1 once TRBV6-5
CASSSPGTETSYEQYF TGTGCCAGCAGCTCTCCCGGGACAGAGACATCCTACGAGCAGTACTTC TRBJ2-7 TRBD1 once TRBV28
CASSFIQGGGKETQYF TGTGCCAGCAGCTTCATTCAGGGAGGGGGTAAAGAGACCCAGTACTTC TRBJ2-5 NA NA TRBV11-2
CASSSGTSGRNEQFF TGTGCCAGCAGTTCCGGGACTAGCGGGCGCAATGAGCAGTTCTTC TRBJ2-1 TRBD2 NA TRBV27
CASSRTDTNTGELFF TGTGCCAGCAGTCGGACGGACACGAACACCGGGGAGCTGTTTTTT TRBJ2-2 NA few TRBV6-5
CASSVGRTSVGTDTQYF TGTGCCAGCAGCGTAGGGAGGACTAGCGTGGGCACAGATACGCAGTATTTT TRBJ2-3 TRBD2 NA TRBV9
CASSRSGTGKGKLFF TGTGCCAGCAGTCGTTCCGGGACAGGGAAGGGAAAACTGTTTTTT TRBJ1-4 TRBD1 few TRBV28
CASSFLTQGVAYEQYF TGTGCCAGCAGCTTCCTCACCCAGGGGGTGGCCTACGAGCAGTACTTC TRBJ2-7 TRBD1 few TRBV11-2
CASTESGTGGFSSYNEQFF TGTGCCAGCACTGAGTCCGGGACAGGGGGTTTTAGCTCCTACAATGAGCAGTTCTTC TRBJ2-1 TRBD1 NA TRBV7-2
CAISESGTLNTGELFF TGTGCCATCAGTGAGTCAGGGACACTCAACACCGGGGAGCTGTTTTTT TRBJ2-2 NA NA TRBV10-3
CASSLAPTGVNEQFF TGCGCCAGCAGCTTGGCCCCGACAGGGGTCAATGAGCAGTTCTTC TRBJ2-1 TRBD1 NA TRBV5-1